This is a list of T cell receptor beta chains from one sample in a study of T cell repertoires in cytomegalovirus infection. TCRdb re-called the reads with MiXCR, one entry per CDR3 protein. The sample records about 770,000 distinct CDR3 sequences, 25% to 35% being singletons. These TCRs' antigens remain unknown. Sequenced material: cultured CD8+ T cells from PBMCs, taken from culture after CMV antigen stimulation. Receptor source: a human donor in good health (CMV status not recorded). Some clones in this sample may be carry-over from other donors' samples. The CDR3 runs from the conserved cysteine through the conserved F or W.

V gene	J gene	CDR3 protein
TRBV7-4	TRBJ2-3	CASILGGTSTDTQYF
TRBV12-3/TRBV12-4	TRBJ1-5	CASSSGTGGLQPQHF
TRBV10-3	TRBJ2-3	CAIRIKSGAADTQYF
TRBV11-2	TRBJ2-3	CASSLDLARRTTITDTQYF
TRBV12-3/TRBV12-4	TRBJ1-1	CASSQGGSGTEAFF
TRBV27	TRBJ2-5	CASSLFSGDESETQYF
TRBV7-9	TRBJ2-6	CASSGQGAWAGANVLTF
TRBV7-9	TRBJ1-4	CASSLAYQGGEKLFF
TRBV2	TRBJ1-1	CAGSWDRGSEAFF
TRBV7-8	TRBJ2-5	CASSFLTGEETQYF
TRBV27	TRBJ2-7	CASSLQADSFYEQYF
TRBV7-9	TRBJ2-1	CASSVPTSGALHEQFF
TRBV19	TRBJ2-1	CASSIPGQSNEQFF
TRBV7-9	TRBJ1-5	CASSPGTAGIMSQHF
TRBV7-6	TRBJ1-5	CASSPVGNQPQHF
TRBV7-8	TRBJ2-1	CASSEGATMDNEQFF
TRBV7-6	TRBJ1-2	CASSGQGPTYGYTF
TRBV6-5	TRBJ2-3	CASRLGTYSTDTQYF
TRBV29-1	TRBJ2-2	CSVQGVATGELSF
TRBV7-9	TRBJ2-1	CASQGGDNEQFF
TRBV6-5	TRBJ1-6	CASSYGQGVSPLHF
TRBV10-3	TRBJ1-1	CAISLDSTNTEAFF
TRBV10-3	TRBJ2-1	CAISEGGEQFF
TRBV6-1	TRBJ2-5	CASSVDGTQETQYF
TRBV6-2/TRBV6-3	TRBJ2-3	CASSQGDSTDTQYF
TRBV9	TRBJ2-7	CASSPGREEQYF
TRBV7-9	TRBJ1-3	CASSSLSSGNTIYF
TRBV7-9	TRBJ2-5	CASSLFRLAGAGFHF
TRBV20-1	TRBJ1-5	CSARTGYSNQPQHF
TRBV12-3/TRBV12-4	TRBJ2-4	CASSLVLAKNIQYF
TRBV7-7	TRBJ2-2	CAIPGYAGELFF
TRBV7-9	TRBJ1-4	CASSLAWDRENEKLFF
TRBV7-8	TRBJ1-5	CASSLGGDINSNQPQHF
TRBV7-8	TRBJ2-1	CASSSPSRLADPYNEQFF
TRBV6-5	TRBJ2-2	CASSTGQRANTGELFF
TRBV13	TRBJ2-6	CASSLTGVPSGANVLTF